This T cell receptor beta chain derives from a study of blood T cell repertoires in COVID-19. Study information: The origin of the acute and convalescent COVID-19 samples was the United States, Italy and Spain. Sample material is recorded as cDNA or gDNA derived from T cells, B-cell-depleted T cells, or PBMCs.

In the original analysis: The assay estimated nucleated cells by amplifying reference gene primers. Data came from immunoSEQ multiplex PCR; TCRdb stores just in-frame clones and leaves some out. V, J and clone size are taken as reported in that table, and D and trimming were inferred from the DNA itself. The profile shows under 200,000 clones, 84% of them singletons. Looked up from germline, CDR1 is LNHNV and CDR2 is YYDKDF (reference sequence). This CDR3 region has 20 residues. Trimming took off 0 bases at V and 2 bases at J, with 26 bases between the two ends. Sequenced: peripheral blood. The J gene is TRBJ2-7, the V gene TRBV15; a possible D gene is TRBD2 (6 bases). The source is a man younger than 35 with active or convalescent COVID-19. The CDR3 DNA reads as TGTGCCACCAGCAGAGACGTCCCAAAATTCCCCGGGACTGGCCCCTACGAGCAGTACTTC. It is translated as CATSRDVPKFPGTGPYEQYF.